The source of this T cell receptor (beta chain) is a study of response to subunit inactivated influenza vaccine. Whole-study findings and limits: The study's authors posited that every seasonal influenza vaccination enlists few new T cells.

To note about this clonotype: What it binds is not known.

TCRdb recomputed calls from the RT-PCR reads with MiXCR, one row per CDR3 protein. The data show about 620,000 distinct CDR3 sequences, approximately 12% seen once. Per the germline V gene, CDR1 is MNHEY and CDR2 is SMNVEV (reference sequence). Trimming at V came to 10 bases and at J to 4 bases, leaving 5 bases not matched to a gene. The CDR3 totals 14 residues. The sample here was PBMCs from blood, taken on the day of vaccination. The chain carries TRBV27 and TRBJ2-3, with TRBD2 matching 13 bases. This receptor was identified in a man over 45 who received an inactivated influenza vaccine. The CDR3 loop reads CATSGLAGADTQYF. As DNA, the CDR3 is TGTGCCACCAGCGGACTAGCGGGAGCAGATACGCAGTATTTT.